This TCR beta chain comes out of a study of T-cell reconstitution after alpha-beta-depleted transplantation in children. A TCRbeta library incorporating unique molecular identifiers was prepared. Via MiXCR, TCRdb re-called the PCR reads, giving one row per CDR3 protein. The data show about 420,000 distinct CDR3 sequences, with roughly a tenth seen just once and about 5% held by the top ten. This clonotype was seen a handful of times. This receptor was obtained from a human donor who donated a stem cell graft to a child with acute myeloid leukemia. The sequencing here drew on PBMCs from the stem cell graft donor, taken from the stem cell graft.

The CDR3 is CASSLDGSMFYEQYV. The CDR3 DNA follows: TGTGCCAGCAGCTTGGACGGGTCAATGTTCTACGAGCAGTACGTC. The rearrangement uses TRBV5-5 and TRBJ2-7; D ambiguous. The CDR3 covers 15 residues. Germline CDR1 reads SGHKS; CDR2 reads YYEKEE (reference sequence). V dropped 0 bases and J dropped 3 bases, with 13 bases sitting between them.